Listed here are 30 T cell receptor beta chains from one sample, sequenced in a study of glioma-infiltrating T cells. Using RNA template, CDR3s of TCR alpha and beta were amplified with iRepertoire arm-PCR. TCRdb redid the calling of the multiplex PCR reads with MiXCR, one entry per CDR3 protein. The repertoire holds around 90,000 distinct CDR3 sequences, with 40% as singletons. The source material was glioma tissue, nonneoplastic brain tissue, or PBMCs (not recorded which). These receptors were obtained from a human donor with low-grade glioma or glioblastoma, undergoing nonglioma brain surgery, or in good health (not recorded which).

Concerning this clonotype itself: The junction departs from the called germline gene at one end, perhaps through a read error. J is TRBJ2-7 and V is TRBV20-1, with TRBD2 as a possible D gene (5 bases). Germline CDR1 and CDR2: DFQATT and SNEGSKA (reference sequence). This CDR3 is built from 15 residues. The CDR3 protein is CGARRRPGLAYEQYF. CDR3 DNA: TGCGGTGCTAGAAGAAGGCCGGGGTTAGCCTACGAGCAGTACTTC.

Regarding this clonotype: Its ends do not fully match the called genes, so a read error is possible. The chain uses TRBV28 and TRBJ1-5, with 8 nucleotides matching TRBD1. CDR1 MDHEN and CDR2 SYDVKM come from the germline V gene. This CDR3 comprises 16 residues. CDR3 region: CASSPQGQEVNRPQHF. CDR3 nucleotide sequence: TGTGCCAGTAGTCCCCAGGGACAGGAGGTAAATCGGCCCCAGCATTTT.

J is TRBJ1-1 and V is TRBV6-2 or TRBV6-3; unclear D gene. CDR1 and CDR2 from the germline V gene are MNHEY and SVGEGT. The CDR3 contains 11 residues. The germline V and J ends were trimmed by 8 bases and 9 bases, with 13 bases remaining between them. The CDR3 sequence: CASEGANKAFF. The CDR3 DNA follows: TGTGCCAGCGAGGGAGCAAATAAAGCTTTCTTT.

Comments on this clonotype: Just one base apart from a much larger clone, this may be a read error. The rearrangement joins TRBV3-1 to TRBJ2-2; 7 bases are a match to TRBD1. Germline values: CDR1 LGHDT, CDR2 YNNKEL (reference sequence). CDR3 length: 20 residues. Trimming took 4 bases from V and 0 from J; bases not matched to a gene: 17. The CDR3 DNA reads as TGTGCCAGCAGCCCTCGAAGACAGGGTTTAATAAGGCCGAACACCGGGGAGCTGTTTTTT. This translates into CASSPRRQGLIRPNTGELFF.

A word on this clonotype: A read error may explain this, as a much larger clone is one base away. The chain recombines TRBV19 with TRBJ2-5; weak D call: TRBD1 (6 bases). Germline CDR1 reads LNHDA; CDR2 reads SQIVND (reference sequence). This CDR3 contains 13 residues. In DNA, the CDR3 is TGTGCCGGTAGTATAAGGGGGTACGAGACCCAGTACTTC. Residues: CAGSIRGYETQYF.

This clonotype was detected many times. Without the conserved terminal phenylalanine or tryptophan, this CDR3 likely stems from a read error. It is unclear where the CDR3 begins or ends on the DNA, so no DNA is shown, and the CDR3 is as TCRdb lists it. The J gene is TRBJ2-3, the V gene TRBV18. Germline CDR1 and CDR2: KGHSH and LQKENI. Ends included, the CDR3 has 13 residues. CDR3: CASSPSSTDTQYS.

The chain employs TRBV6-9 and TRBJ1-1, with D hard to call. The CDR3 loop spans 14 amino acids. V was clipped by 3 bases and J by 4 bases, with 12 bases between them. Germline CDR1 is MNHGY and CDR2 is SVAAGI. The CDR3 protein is CASSYGGIGTEAFF. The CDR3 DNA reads TGTGCCAGCAGTTACGGAGGGATTGGCACTGAAGCTTTCTTT.

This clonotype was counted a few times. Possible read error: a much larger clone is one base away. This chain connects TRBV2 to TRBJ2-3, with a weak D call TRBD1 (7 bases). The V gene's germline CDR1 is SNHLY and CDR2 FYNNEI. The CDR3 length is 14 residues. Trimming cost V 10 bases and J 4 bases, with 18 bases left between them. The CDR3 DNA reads TGTGCCATAGGGGGCGGGATTAGTGCAGATACGCAGTATTTT. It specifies CAIGGGISADTQYF.

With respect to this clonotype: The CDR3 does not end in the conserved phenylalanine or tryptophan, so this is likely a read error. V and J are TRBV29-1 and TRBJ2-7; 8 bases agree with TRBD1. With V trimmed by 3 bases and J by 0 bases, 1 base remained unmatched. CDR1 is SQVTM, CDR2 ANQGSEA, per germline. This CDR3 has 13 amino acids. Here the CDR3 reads CSVEGQASYEQYL. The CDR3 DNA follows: TGCAGCGTTGAGGGACAGGCCTCCTACGAGCAGTACCTC.

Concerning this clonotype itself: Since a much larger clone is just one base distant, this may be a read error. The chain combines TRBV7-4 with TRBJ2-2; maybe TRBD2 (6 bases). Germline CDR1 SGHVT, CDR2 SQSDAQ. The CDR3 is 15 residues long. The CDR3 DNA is TGTGCCAGCAGATGGGACTCTGATTTTGCCGGGGAGCTGTCTTTT. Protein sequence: CASRWDSDFAGELSF.

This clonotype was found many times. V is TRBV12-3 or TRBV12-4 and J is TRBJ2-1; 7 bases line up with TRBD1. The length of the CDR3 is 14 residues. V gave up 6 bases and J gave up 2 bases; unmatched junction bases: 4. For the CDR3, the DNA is TGTGCCAGCAGGAAGGGACAGACCTACAATGAGCAGTTCTTC. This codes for CASRKGQTYNEQFF.

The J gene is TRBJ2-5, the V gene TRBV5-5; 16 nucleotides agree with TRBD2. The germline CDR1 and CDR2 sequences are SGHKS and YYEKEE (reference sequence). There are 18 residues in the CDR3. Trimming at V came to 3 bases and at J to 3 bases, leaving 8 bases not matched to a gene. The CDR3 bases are TGTGCCAGCAGCTGGGGGACTAGCGGGAGGGGGACTAAAGAGACCCAGTACTTC. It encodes CASSWGTSGRGTKETQYF.

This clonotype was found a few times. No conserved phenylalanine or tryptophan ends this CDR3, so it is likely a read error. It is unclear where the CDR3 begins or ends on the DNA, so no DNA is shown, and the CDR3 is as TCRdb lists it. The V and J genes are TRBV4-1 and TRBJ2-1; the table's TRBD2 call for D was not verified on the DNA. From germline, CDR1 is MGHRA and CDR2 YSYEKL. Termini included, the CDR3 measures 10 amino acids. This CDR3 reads CASSQVGLAG.

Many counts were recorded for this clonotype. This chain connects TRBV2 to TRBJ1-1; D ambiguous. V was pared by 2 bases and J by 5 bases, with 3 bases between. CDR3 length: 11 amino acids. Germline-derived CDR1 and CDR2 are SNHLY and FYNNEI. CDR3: CASSERTEAFF. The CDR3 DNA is TGTGCCAGCAGTGAAAGGACTGAAGCTTTCTTT.

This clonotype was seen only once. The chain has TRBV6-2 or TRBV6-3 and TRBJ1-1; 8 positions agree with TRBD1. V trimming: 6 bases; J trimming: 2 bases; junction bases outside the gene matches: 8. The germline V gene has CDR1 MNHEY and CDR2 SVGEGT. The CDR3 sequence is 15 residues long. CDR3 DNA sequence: TGTGCCAGCAGGGCAGGACAGGGCGCTAACACTGAAGCTTTCTTT. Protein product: CASRAGQGANTEAFF.

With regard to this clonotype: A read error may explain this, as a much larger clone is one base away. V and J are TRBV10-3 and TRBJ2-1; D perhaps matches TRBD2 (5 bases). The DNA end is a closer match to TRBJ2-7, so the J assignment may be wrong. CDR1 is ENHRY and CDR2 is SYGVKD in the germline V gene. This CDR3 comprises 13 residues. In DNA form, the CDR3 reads TGTGCCAGCAGACCTGGAGAGGGCCACGAGCAGTACTTC. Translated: CASRPGEGHEQYF.

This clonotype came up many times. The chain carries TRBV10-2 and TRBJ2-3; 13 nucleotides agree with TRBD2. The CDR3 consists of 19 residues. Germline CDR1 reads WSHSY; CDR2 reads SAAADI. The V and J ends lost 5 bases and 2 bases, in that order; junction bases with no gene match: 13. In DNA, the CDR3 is TGCGCCAGCAGTACTATAACACGGACTAGCGGGAGTGTCACAGATACGCAGTATTTT. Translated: CASSTITRTSGSVTDTQYF.

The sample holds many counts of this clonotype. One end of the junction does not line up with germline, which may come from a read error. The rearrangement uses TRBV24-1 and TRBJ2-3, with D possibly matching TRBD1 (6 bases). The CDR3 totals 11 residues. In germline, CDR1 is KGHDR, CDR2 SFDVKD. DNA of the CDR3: TGTGCCACCAGTGATTCGCGGACAGAGACTTTT. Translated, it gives CATSDSRTETF.

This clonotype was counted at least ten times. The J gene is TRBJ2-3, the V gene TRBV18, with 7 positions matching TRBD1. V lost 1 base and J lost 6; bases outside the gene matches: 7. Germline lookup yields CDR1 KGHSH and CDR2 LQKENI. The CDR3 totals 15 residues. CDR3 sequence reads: CASSPLATGKDTQYF. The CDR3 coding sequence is TGTGCCAGCTCACCACTTGCGACAGGGAAGGATACGCAGTATTTT.

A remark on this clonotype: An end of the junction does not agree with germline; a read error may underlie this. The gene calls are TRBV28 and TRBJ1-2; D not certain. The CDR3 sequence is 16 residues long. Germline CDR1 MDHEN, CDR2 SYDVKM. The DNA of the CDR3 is TGTCCCAGCAGTTGGGCAAGGGCGGACTACCCCTACGGCTACACCTTC. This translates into CPSSWARADYPYGYTF.

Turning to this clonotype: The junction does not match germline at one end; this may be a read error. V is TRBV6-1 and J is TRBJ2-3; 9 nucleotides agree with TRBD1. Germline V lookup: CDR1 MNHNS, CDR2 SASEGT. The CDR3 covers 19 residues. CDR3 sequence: CASLVPGTGPRRNTGTQYF. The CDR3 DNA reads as TGTGCCAGCCTCGTTCCCGGGACAGGGCCAAGAAGGAACACAGGTACGCAGTATTTT.

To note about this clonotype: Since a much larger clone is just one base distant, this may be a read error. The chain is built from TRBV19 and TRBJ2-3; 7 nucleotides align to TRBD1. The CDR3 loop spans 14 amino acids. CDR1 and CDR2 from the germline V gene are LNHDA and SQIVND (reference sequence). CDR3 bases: TGTGCCAGTAGGAAACAGGGGAGCACAGATACGAAGTATTTT. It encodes CASRKQGSTDTKYF. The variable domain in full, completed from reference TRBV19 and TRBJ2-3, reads DGGITQSPKYLFRKEGQNVTLSCEQNLNHDAMYWYRQDPGQGLRLIYYSQIVNDFQKGDIAEGYSVSREKKESFPLTVTSAQKNPTAFYLCASRKQGSTDTKYFGPGTRLTVL.

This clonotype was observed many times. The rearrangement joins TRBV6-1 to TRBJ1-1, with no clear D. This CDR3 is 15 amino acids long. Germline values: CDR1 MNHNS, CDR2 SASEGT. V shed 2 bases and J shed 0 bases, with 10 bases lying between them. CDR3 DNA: TGTGCCAGCAGTGAACTCTATGCCATGAACACTGAAGCTTTCTTT. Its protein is CASSELYAMNTEAFF.

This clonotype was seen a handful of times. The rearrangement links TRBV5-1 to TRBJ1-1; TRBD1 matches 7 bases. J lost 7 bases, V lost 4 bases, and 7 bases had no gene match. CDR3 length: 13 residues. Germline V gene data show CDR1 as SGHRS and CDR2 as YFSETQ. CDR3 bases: TGCGCCAGCAGCCAAGACAGGGTGGGTGAAGCTTTCTTT. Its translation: CASSQDRVGEAFF.

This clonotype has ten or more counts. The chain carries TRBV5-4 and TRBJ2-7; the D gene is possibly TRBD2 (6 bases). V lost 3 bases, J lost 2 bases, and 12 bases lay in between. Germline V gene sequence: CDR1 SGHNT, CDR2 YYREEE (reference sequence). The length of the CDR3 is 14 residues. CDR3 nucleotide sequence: TGTGCCAGCAGCTCTCGGCGGGGACCCTACGAGCAGTACTTC. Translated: CASSSRRGPYEQYF.

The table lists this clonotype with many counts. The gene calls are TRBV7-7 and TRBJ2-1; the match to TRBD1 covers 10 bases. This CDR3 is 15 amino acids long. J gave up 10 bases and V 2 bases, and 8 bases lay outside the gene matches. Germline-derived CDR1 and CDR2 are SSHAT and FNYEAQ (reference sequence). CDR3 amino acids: CASSLRVGQGYEQFF. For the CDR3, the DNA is TGTGCCAGCAGCTTAAGAGTGGGACAGGGGTACGAGCAGTTCTTC. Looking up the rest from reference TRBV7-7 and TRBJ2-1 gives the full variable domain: GAGVSQSPRYKVTKRGQDVTLRCDPISSHATLYWYQQALGQGPEFLTYFNYEAQPDKSGLPSDRFSAERPEGSISTLTIQRTEQRDSAMYRCASSLRVGQGYEQFFGPGTRLTVL.

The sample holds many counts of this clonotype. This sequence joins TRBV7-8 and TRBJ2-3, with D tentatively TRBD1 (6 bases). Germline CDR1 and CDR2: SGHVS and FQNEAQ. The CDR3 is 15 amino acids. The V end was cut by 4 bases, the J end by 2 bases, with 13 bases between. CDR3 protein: CASSSTGSYTDTQYF. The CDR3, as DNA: TGTGCCAGCAGCTCCACAGGGTCCTACACAGATACGCAGTATTTT. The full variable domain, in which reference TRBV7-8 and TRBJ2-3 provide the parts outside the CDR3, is GAGVSQSPRYKVAKRGQDVALRCDPISGHVSLFWYQQALGQGPEFLTYFQNEAQLDKSGLPSDRFFAERPEGSVSTLKIQRTQQEDSAVYLCASSSTGSYTDTQYFGPGTRLTVL.

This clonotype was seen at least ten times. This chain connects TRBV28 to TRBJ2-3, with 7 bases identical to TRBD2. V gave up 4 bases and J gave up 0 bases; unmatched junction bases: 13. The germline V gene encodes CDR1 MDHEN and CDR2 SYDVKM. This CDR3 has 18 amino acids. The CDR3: CASSWGFGSGPSTDTQYF. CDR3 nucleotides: TGTGCCAGCAGTTGGGGGTTCGGTAGCGGGCCTAGCACAGATACGCAGTATTTT.

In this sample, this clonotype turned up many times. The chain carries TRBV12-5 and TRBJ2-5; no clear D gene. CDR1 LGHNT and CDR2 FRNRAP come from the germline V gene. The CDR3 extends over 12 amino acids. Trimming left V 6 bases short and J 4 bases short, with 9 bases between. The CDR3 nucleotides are TGTGCTAGTGGGCCCGAAGGAGAGACCCAGTACTTC. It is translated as CASGPEGETQYF.

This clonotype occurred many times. CDR3 nucleotide sequence: TGTGCCTCTAAACTGGGGGCTTCGGGGGAGCTGTTTTTT. It translates to CASKLGASGELFF. V usage is TRBV7-6 and J usage is TRBJ2-2; D might be TRBD1 (6 bases). The V gene lost 11 bases and the J gene lost 8 bases, with 18 bases spanning the gap. Germline V gives CDR1 SGHVS, CDR2 FNYEAQ. The CDR3 length is 13 residues.